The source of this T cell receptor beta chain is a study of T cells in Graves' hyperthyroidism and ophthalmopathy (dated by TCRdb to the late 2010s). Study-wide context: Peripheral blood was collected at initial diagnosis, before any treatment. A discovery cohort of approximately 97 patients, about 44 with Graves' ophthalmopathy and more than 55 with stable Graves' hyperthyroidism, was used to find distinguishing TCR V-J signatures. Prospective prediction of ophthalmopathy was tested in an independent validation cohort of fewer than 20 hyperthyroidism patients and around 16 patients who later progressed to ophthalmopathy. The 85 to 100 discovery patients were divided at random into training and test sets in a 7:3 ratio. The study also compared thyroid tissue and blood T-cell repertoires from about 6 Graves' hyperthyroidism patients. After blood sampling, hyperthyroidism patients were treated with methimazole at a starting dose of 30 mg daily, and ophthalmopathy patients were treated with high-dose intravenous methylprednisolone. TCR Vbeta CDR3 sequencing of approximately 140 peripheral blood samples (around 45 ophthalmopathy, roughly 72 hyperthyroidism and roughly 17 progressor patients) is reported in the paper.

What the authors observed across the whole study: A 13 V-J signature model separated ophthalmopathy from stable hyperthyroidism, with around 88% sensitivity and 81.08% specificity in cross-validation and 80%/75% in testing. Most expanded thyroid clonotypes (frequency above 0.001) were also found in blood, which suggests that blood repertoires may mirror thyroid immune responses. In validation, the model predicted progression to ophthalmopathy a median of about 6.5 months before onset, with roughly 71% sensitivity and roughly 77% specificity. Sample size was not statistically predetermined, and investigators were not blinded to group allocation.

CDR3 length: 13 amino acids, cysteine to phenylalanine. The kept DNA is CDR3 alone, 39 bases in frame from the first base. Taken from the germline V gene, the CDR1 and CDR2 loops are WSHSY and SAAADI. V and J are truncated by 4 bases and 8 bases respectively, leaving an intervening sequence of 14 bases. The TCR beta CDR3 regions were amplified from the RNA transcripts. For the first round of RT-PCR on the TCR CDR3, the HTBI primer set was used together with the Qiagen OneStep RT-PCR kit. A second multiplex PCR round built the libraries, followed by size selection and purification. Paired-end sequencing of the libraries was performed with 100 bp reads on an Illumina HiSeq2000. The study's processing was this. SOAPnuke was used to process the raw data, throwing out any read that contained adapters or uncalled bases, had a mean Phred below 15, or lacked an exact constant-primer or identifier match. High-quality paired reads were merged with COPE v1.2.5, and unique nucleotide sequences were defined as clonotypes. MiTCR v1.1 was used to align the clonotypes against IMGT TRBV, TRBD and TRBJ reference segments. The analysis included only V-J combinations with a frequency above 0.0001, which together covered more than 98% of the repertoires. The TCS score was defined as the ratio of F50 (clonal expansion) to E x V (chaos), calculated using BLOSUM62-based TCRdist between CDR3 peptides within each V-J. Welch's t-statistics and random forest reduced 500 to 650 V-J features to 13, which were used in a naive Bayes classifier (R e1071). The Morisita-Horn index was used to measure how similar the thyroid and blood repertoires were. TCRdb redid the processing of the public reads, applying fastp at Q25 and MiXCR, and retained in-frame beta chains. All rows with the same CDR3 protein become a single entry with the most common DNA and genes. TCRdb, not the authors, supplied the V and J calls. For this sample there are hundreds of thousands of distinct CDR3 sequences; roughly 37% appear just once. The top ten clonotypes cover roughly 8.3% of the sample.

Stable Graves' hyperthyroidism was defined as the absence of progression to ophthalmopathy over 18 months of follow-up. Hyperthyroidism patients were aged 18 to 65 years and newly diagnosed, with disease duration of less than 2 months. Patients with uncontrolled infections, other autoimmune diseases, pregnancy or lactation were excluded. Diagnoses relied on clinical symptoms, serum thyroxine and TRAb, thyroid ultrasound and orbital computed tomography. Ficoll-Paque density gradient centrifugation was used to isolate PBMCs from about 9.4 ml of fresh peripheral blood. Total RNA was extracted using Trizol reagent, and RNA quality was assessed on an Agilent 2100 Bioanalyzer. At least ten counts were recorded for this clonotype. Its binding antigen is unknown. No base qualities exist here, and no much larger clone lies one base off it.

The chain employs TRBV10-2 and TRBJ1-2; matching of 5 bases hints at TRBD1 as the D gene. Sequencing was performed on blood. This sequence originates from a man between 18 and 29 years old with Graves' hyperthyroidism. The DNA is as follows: TGCGCCAGCAGTGGCCCGACAGATCGAGGCTACACCTTC. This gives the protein CASSGPTDRGYTF.